This T cell receptor (beta chain) appears in the sequencing data of a study of control samples from healthy donors and cancer patients. Profiled with immunoSEQ multiplex PCR; TCRdb holds only in-frame clones, not every one. The data show approximately 230,000 clones, approximately 80% seen once. Sequencing was carried out using PBMCs. This clonotype was obtained from a woman aged 55-70 years with lung cancer.

For the CDR3, the DNA is TGCGCCAGCAGCCACCTGGACAGGGGTGACTATGGCTACACCTTC. Translating gives CASSHLDRGDYGYTF. The chain uses TRBV4-1 and TRBJ1-2; 9 nucleotides align to TRBD1. CDR1 MGHRA and CDR2 YSYEKL come from the germline V gene. J was trimmed by 3 bases and V by 3 bases; bases with no gene match: 5. The CDR3 contains 15 residues.